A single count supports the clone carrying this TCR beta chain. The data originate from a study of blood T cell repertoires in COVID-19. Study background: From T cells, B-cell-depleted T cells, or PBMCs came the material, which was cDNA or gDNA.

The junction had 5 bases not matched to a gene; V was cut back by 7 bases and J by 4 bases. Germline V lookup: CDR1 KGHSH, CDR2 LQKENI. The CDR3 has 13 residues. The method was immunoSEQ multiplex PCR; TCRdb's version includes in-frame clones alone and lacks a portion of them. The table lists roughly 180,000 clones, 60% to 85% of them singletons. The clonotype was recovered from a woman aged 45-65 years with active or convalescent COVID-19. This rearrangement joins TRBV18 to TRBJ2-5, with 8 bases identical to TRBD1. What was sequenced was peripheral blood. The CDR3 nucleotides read TGTGCCAGCTGTACGACAGGGGCAGAGACCCAGTACTTC. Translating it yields CASCTTGAETQYF.